This TCR beta chain was profiled in a study of T-cell memory formation after mild COVID-19. TCRdb passed the 5' RACE reads through MiXCR, listing each CDR3 protein once. Among over 350,000 distinct CDR3 sequences listed, 16% were seen once. Only a few counts were recorded for this clonotype. Its target is unknown. Germline V CDR1 and CDR2: KGHSH, LQKENI. The trim removed 3 bases at V and 1 base at J, leaving 5 bases unmatched. The CDR3 is 16 residues long. Study conclusions and caveats: Clones shrinking from day 15 to 85 showed even CD4/CD8 mixes; later expanders tilted CD4+. Researchers report contracting CD4+ clones mostly in CM and EM, with CD8+ clones in EMRA. The study detected some responding clones in pre-infection memory, suggesting cross-reactive memory joined.

The TCR was taken from a young man who had mild COVID-19 (a few samples of this study predate the infection). Cell type and time point are not known. The J gene is TRBJ2-2, the V gene TRBV18; 7 bases are a match to TRBD1. Sequencing was done on a sample of PBMCs or a T cell subset sorted from them (not recorded which). CDR3: CASSPTGWMNTGELFF. The CDR3, as DNA: TGTGCCAGCTCACCGACAGGGTGGATGAACACCGGGGAGCTGTTTTTT.